This is a list of T cell receptor beta chains from one sample in a study of brain T cells in children with intractable seizures. Using immunoSEQ multiplex PCR, the repertoire was profiled, and TCRdb retains in-frame clones only, with some absent. Among around 41,000 clones listed, around 90% were seen once. The sequencing here drew on peripheral blood, taken at surgery. The source of these receptors is a girl aged 2-10 years with tuberous sclerosis and intractable seizures. The CDR3 runs from the conserved cysteine through the conserved F or W. The order of the fields is J gene, V gene, clone size, D gene, CDR3 DNA, CDR3 protein. D genes are given only for firm matches. Clone size is not always given. Where it is, it says once, few, many or a class for expanded clones.

TRBJ2-6	TRBV7-3	-	-	TGTGCCAGCAGCTTAAGCTCTGGGGCCAACGTCCTGACTTTC	CASSLSSGANVLTF
TRBJ2-5	TRBV19	-	TRBD2	TGTGCCAGTAGTGGGGGAGGGGAGACCCAGTACTTC	CASSGGGETQYF
TRBJ1-3	TRBV3-1/TRBV3-2	few	-	TGTGCCAGCAGCCCCCCGCTGAGGGGAAGAAACACCATATATTTT	CASSPPLRGRNTIYF
TRBJ2-7	TRBV5-1	-	TRBD1	TGCGCCAGCAGCCGCTCCGGAACCGGGACAGGAGCCTACGAGCAGTACTTC	CASSRSGTGTGAYEQYF
TRBJ1-5	TRBV19	-	TRBD1	TGTGCCAGTAGTATAAGGCCGACAGGGGCTTATGTGGGGCCCCAGCATTTT	CASSIRPTGAYVGPQHF
TRBJ1-2	TRBV27	-	TRBD1	TGTGCCAGCCTTGGGACAGAAGGCTACACCTTC	CASLGTEGYTF
TRBJ1-2	TRBV14	few	TRBD1	TGTGCCAGCAGCCTGATCAGGGGGAACGACTATGGCTACACCTTC	CASSLIRGNDYGYTF
TRBJ2-1	TRBV24-1	-	TRBD1	TGTGCCACCAGTGGACTACAGGGGGCGCGGCATGAGCAGTTCTTC	CATSGLQGARHEQFF
TRBJ1-1	TRBV3-1/TRBV3-2	once	-	TGTGCCAGCAGCCATGAAGATTGGACTGAAGCTTTCTTT	CASSHEDWTEAFF
TRBJ1-2	TRBV18	-	TRBD1	TGTGCCAGCTCACCCTCGGGACAGGGAGCCTCTGGCTACACCTTC	CASSPSGQGASGYTF
TRBJ1-1	TRBV19	-	-	TGTGCCAGTAGTACCCCCGGCAGGATATACACTGAAGCTTTCTTT	CASSTPGRIYTEAFF
TRBJ1-6	TRBV6-1	once	TRBD1	TGTGCCAGCAGTGTACAGGGGAGAGGGTATAATTCACCCCTCCACTTT	CASSVQGRGYNSPLHF
TRBJ1-1	TRBV4-1	-	-	TGCGCCAGCAGCCGACCGGACCCAGGGGAAACTGAAGCTTTCTTT	CASSRPDPGETEAFF
TRBJ1-4	TRBV6-5	-	-	TGTGCCAGCAGTCGCGACAGGTCAACTAATGAAAAACTGTTTTTT	CASSRDRSTNEKLFF
TRBJ2-7	TRBV28	few	-	TGTGCCAGCATCCCGGTCCGGGGGGCCTTACTCCCCTACGAGCAGTACTTC	CASIPVRGALLPYEQYF
TRBJ1-5	TRBV19	once	-	TGTGCCAGTAGTATCCCCCCCCTGACAGGACTTCAGCCCCAGCATTTT	CASSIPPLTGLQPQHF
TRBJ2-1	TRBV5-1	-	TRBD2	TGCGCCAGCAAGAGCGGGGGGATATACAATGAGCAGTTCTTC	CASKSGGIYNEQFF
TRBJ2-1	TRBV27	-	-	TGTGCCAGCAGTTTATGGGGGAATAACAATGAGCAGTTCTTC	CASSLWGNNNEQFF
TRBJ1-1	TRBV2	-	TRBD1	TGTGCCAGCAGTGAGGCGAGGGGGCGGGTAGATTGGAACACTGAAGCTTTCTTT	CASSEARGRVDWNTEAFF
TRBJ2-2	TRBV29-1	-	-	TGCAGCGTTGAAGATCCTCTGGGGGAGCAGGTATCACCCGGGGAGCTGTTTTTT	CSVEDPLGEQVSPGELFF
TRBJ1-1	TRBV13	-	-	TGTGCCAGCAGCTTAGGGGCGGTCAACACTGAAGCTTTCTTT	CASSLGAVNTEAFF
TRBJ1-6	TRBV9	-	-	TGTGCCAGCAGCGTAGTGCCCGGGAATTCACCCCTCCACTTT	CASSVVPGNSPLHF
TRBJ2-1	TRBV5-6	-	-	TGTGCCAGCAGCCCTTGGGGCCACAGGGCTTCGAACAATGAGCAGTTCTTC	CASSPWGHRASNNEQFF
TRBJ1-2	TRBV27	-	TRBD1	TGTGCCAGCAGTCCCGACAGGGCGTATGGCTACACCTTC	CASSPDRAYGYTF
TRBJ2-1	TRBV12-3/TRBV12-4	-	-	TGTGCCAGCCAAGTCAACACCGGTGAGCAGTTCTTC	CASQVNTGEQFF
TRBJ2-1	TRBV7-2	once	-	TGTGCCAGCAGCCAAGGACAAGGGAACAATGAGCAGTTCTTC	CASSQGQGNNEQFF
TRBJ2-7	TRBV4-1	once	TRBD1	TGCGCCAGCAGCCCCAGGGACAGCCTTTCAACCCCGGGGGAGCAGTACTTC	CASSPRDSLSTPGEQYF
TRBJ1-3	TRBV9	once	-	TGTGCCAGCAGCGCTAACAGCGTCTCTGGAAACACCATATATTTT	CASSANSVSGNTIYF
TRBJ1-1	TRBV29-1	-	-	TGCAGCGTCAAAAAGACAGGGAACACTGAAGCTTTCTTT	CSVKKTGNTEAFF
TRBJ2-3	TRBV3-1/TRBV3-2	-	-	TGTGCCAGCAGCCAAGATACCCTTAGCACAGATACGCAGTATTTT	CASSQDTLSTDTQYF
TRBJ2-1	TRBV24-1	once	TRBD2	TGTGCCACCAGTGAATCAGGACTAGCGGGGGCGGGACTCTATGAGCAGTTCTTC	CATSESGLAGAGLYEQFF
TRBJ1-1	TRBV5-1	-	-	TGCGCCAGCAGCTTGGGGGAGGGTCTAAGGAGCACTGAAGCTTTCTTT	CASSLGEGLRSTEAFF
TRBJ1-2	TRBV5-1	-	-	TGCGCCAGCAGCTTGGACAGGGAGTATGGCTACACCTTC	CASSLDREYGYTF
TRBJ1-1	TRBV19	-	-	TGTGCCAGTAGTATAGATCATAGAGCAGGGACGAACACTGAAGCTTTCTTT	CASSIDHRAGTNTEAFF
TRBJ2-5	TRBV19	-	TRBD2	TGTGCCAGTAGTGACGGGACTAGTTTTGAGACCCAGTACTTC	CASSDGTSFETQYF
TRBJ1-6	TRBV5-6	-	-	TGTGCCAGCAGCCCGGATAGCTCCTATAATTCACCCCTCCACTTT	CASSPDSSYNSPLHF
TRBJ2-7	TRBV5-1	-	-	TGCGCCAGCAGCTTGGTAGGGATCAGCTCCTACGAGCAGTACTTC	CASSLVGISSYEQYF
TRBJ2-1	TRBV27	-	TRBD2	TGTGCCAGCAGTTTACTAACTAGCGGGGGGACCTCCTACAATGAGCAGTTCTTC	CASSLLTSGGTSYNEQFF
TRBJ1-5	TRBV4-2	once	-	TGTGCCAGCAGCCAAGCGGACGGGGGGGAGGGCAATCAGCCCCAGCATTTT	CASSQADGGEGNQPQHF
TRBJ2-1	TRBV7-3	-	TRBD1	TGTGCCAGCAGCGCACTCGGACAGGGGGCAAATGAGCAGTTCTTC	CASSALGQGANEQFF
TRBJ1-4	TRBV27	-	-	TGTGCCAGCAGTTCAACCGGGAGGGGGGATAATGAAAAACTGTTTTTT	CASSSTGRGDNEKLFF
TRBJ1-1	TRBV30	-	-	TGTGCCTGGACGGTTGGGGCAGGCCTACCCGAAGCTTTCTTT	CAWTVGAGLPEAFF
TRBJ1-1	TRBV19	-	TRBD1	TGTGCCAGTGGACAGGGGGCTGGACCAGAAGCTTTCTTT	CASGQGAGPEAFF
TRBJ1-1	TRBV5-1	-	-	TGCGCCAGCAGCACAGAGGGGCTCTTGAACACTGAAGCTTTCTTT	CASSTEGLLNTEAFF
TRBJ1-1	TRBV2	-	-	TGTGCCAGCAGTGGTCGGAGGGAGGGTAACGCTGAAGCTTTCTTT	CASSGRREGNAEAFF
TRBJ2-7	TRBV20-1	-	-	TGCAGTGCTAGTGGGGAAATCTACGAGCAGTACTTC	CSASGEIYEQYF
TRBJ2-5	TRBV9	-	TRBD2	TGTGCCAGCAGCCTGAGCGGGGCGGGGGAGACCCAGTACTTC	CASSLSGAGETQYF
TRBJ2-2	TRBV2	-	-	TGTGCCAGCAGTGACACGGGGGCCGGCGGGGAGCTGTTTTTT	CASSDTGAGGELFF
TRBJ2-1	TRBV11-2	-	TRBD2	TGTGCCAGCAGCTTCCCCTGGGAGGGGCCCCAGTTCTTC	CASSFPWEGPQFF